The next 11 T cell receptor beta chains were all read from a single sample in a study of CD8+ T cells in alopecia areata. Extraction of RNA preceded its reverse transcription into cDNA, which served as the sequencing template. Produced via immunoSEQ multiplex PCR; TCRdb's table is partial and in-frame only. The sample holds roughly 2,500 clones, 65% to 75% seen once. Sequenced material: skin. These receptors originate from a human donor in good health.

The chain uses TRBV29-1 and TRBJ2-5, with D possibly being TRBD1 or TRBD2 (5 bases each). Germline V gene sequence: CDR1 SQVTM, CDR2 ANQGSEA. V lost 7 bases and J lost 2, with 11 bases in between. The CDR3 has 12 residues. CDR3 loop: CSAGTPQETQYF. Here the CDR3 DNA reads TGCAGCGCTGGGACCCCACAAGAGACCCAGTACTTC.

The rearrangement uses TRBV11-2 and TRBJ2-3, with TRBD2 matching 7 bases. Germline values: CDR1 SGHAT, CDR2 FQNNGV. CDR3 length: 14 amino acids. Trimming removed 5 bases from V and 2 bases from J; junction bases left unmatched: 4. The CDR3: CASSVWDYTDTQYF. CDR3 nucleotide sequence: TGTGCCAGCAGCGTATGGGACTACACAGATACGCAGTATTTT.

The chain combines TRBV28 with TRBJ2-5, with 7 bases matching TRBD1. Trimming cost V 3 bases and J 1 base; bases outside gene matches: 2. CDR3 size: 14 residues. Germline V gene lookup returns CDR1 MDHEN and CDR2 SYDVKM. CDR3 DNA sequence: TGTGCCAGCAGTTTTGGGACAGTCCAAGAGACCCAGTACTTC. Amino acids: CASSFGTVQETQYF.

The rearrangement uses TRBV9 and TRBJ1-1, with D possibly being TRBD1 (6 bases). CDR3 length: 16 residues. The germline CDR1 and CDR2 sequences are SGDLS and YYNGEE. V was pared by 0 bases and J by 1 base, with 13 bases between. The CDR3 is CASSVVYGGANTEAFF. The CDR3 nucleotides read TGTGCCAGCAGCGTAGTGTACGGGGGGGCGAACACTGAAGCTTTCTTT.

There are a few counts of this clone. J is TRBJ1-6 and V is TRBV9; D call uncertain. V lost 0 bases, J lost 14 bases, and 21 bases lay in between. Germline values: CDR1 SGDLS, CDR2 YYNGEE. The CDR3 is 16 amino acids. CDR3 DNA sequence: TGTGCCAGCAGCGTAGGACGGGCCGCCAGCTTGGAGGCCCTCCACTTT. This gives the protein CASSVGRAASLEALHF. Drawing the rest from reference TRBV9 and TRBJ1-6, the complete variable domain is DSGVTQTPKHLITATGQRVTLRCSPRSGDLSVYWYQQSLDQGLQFLIQYYNGEERAKGNILERFSAQQFPDLHSELNLSSLELGDSALYFCASSVGRAASLEALHFGNGTRLTVT.

V usage is TRBV10-3 and J usage is TRBJ1-3; D is unclear. Germline loops: CDR1 ENHRY, CDR2 SYGVKD. The CDR3 covers 13 residues. V lost 11 bases and J lost 0, with 11 bases in between. The CDR3 DNA sequence: TGTGCCGTTCGGACCTCCTCTGGAAACACCATATATTTT. Translation: CAVRTSSGNTIYF.

The chain uses TRBV5-1 and TRBJ1-3, with D perhaps matching TRBD1 (5 bases). The CDR3 extends over 15 amino acids. From germline, CDR1 is SGHRS and CDR2 YFSETQ. Trimming shortened V by 4 bases and J by 0 bases, and 11 bases separated the two germline ends. CDR3 region: CASSPAGGSGNTIYF. For the CDR3, the DNA is TGCGCCAGCAGCCCGGCGGGGGGCTCTGGAAACACCATATATTTT. Variable domain in full (rest from reference TRBV5-1 and TRBJ1-3): KAGVTQTPRYLIKTRGQQVTLSCSPISGHRSVSWYQQTPGQGLQFLFEYFSETQRNKGNFPGRFSGRQFSNSRSEMNVSTLELGDSALYLCASSPAGGSGNTIYFGEGSWLTVV.

V usage is TRBV7-9 and J usage is TRBJ2-5; 7 nucleotides line up with TRBD2. Germline assignment: CDR1 SEHNR and CDR2 FQNEAQ (reference sequence). The trim removed 5 bases at V and 7 bases at J, leaving 1 base unmatched. The CDR3 runs to 11 residues. In nucleotides, the CDR3 is TGTGCCAGCAGCACGGGAGGGACCCAGTACTTC. Residues: CASSTGGTQYF. Full variable domain (outside the CDR3, taken from reference TRBV7-9 and TRBJ2-5): DTGVSQNPRHKITKRGQNVTFRCDPISEHNRLYWYRQTLGQGPEFLTYFQNEAQLEKSRLLSDRFSAERPKGSFSTLEIQRTEQGDSAMYLCASSTGGTQYFGPGTRLLVL.

With regard to this clone: A read error may account for a junction end that differs from germline. The J gene is TRBJ1-4, the V gene TRBV19; 8 positions agree with TRBD1. The CDR3 contains 14 residues. From germline, CDR1 is LNHDA and CDR2 SQIVND (reference sequence). The CDR3, as DNA: TGTGCCAGTAGTTCAACAGGGGGATATGAAAAACCGTTTTTT. It translates to CASSSTGGYEKPFF.

This chain joins TRBV28 and TRBJ2-7; 7 bases are a match to TRBD1. The trim removed 3 bases at V and 0 bases at J, leaving 11 bases unmatched. This CDR3 is built from 17 residues. Germline V gene lookup returns CDR1 MDHEN and CDR2 SYDVKM. The CDR3 bases are TGTGCCAGCAGTTTCCATTTGGGACAGATTAGCTCCTACGAGCAGTACTTC. Protein: CASSFHLGQISSYEQYF.

This clone was detected a few times. The chain uses TRBV19 and TRBJ1-5, with D possibly being TRBD1 (6 bases). This CDR3 has 13 amino acids. Germline V gives CDR1 LNHDA, CDR2 SQIVND (reference sequence). The V and J ends lost 6 bases and 5 bases respectively, with 11 bases between them. Here the CDR3 reads CASRGQKYQPQHF. The CDR3 coding sequence is TGTGCCAGTAGAGGACAGAAATATCAGCCCCAGCATTTT.